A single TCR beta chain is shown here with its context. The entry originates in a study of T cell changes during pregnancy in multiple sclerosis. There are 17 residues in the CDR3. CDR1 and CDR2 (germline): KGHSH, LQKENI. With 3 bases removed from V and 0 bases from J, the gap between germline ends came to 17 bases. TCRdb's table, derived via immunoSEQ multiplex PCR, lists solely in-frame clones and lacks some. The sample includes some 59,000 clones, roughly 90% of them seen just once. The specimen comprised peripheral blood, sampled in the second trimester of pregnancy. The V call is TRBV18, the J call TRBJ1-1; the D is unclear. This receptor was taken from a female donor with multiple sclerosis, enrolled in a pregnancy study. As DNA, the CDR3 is TGTGCCAGCTCACCTACGGACGGCGTCGGGATGAACACTGAAGCTTTCTTT. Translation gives CASSPTDGVGMNTEAFF.